The next 22 T cell receptor beta chains were all read from a single sample in a study of monozygotic twins with inflammatory bowel disease. TCRdb reprocessed the 5' RACE reads; each CDR3 protein has one entry and no DNA is given. This repertoire includes fewer than 550,000 distinct CDR3 sequences. The specimen was blood. These receptors were taken from a human donor with ulcerative colitis or Crohn's disease, or a healthy co-twin of an affected twin (not recorded which).

V and J are TRBV9 and TRBJ2-5; absent DNA, TCRdb's TRBD1 call cannot be checked. The CDR3 totals 15 residues. Germline V gene data show CDR1 as SGDLS and CDR2 as YYNGEE. This CDR3 is CASSVGGRVGETQYF.

The rearrangement joins TRBV19 to TRBJ1-1; TCRdb calls TRBD1, which cannot be checked without DNA. The CDR3 extends over 13 amino acids. The germline V gene encodes CDR1 LNHDA and CDR2 SQIVND (reference sequence). This chain's CDR3 is CASSIRGNTEAFF.

The chain combines TRBV28 with TRBJ1-5. The CDR3 contains 14 residues. CDR1 is MDHEN, CDR2 SYDVKM, per germline. The CDR3: CASSLWGLNQPQHF.

V gene TRBV7-3 combines with J gene TRBJ2-3; TCRdb selects TRBD1, and the lack of DNA leaves this call unchecked. Germline CDR1 SGHTA, CDR2 FQGTGA. This CDR3 spans 15 amino acids. CDR3 amino acids: CASSLNGDSTDTQYF.

This rearrangement joins TRBV19 to TRBJ1-2; absent DNA, TCRdb's TRBD1 call cannot be checked. CDR3 length: 14 residues. Germline CDR1 LNHDA, CDR2 SQIVND (reference sequence). CDR3 residues: CASSETGRAYGYTF.

The chain carries TRBV20-1 and TRBJ1-3. The germline V gene has CDR1 DFQATT and CDR2 SNEGSKA (reference sequence). This CDR3 has 13 residues. The CDR3 reads CSARDTSGNTIYF.

The chain employs TRBV7-2 and TRBJ2-3; TCRdb proposes TRBD2, but this gene call is untestable without DNA. Germline V gene sequence: CDR1 SGHTA, CDR2 FQGNSA. The CDR3 sequence is 15 residues long. This chain's CDR3 is CASSLLVISTDTQYF.

CDR3 sequence reads: CASSSTGVNTEAFF. The chain is built from TRBV5-1 and TRBJ1-1; lacking DNA, the TRBD1 call made by TCRdb goes unchecked. The CDR3 contains 14 residues. The germline V gene encodes CDR1 SGHRS and CDR2 YFSETQ.

The chain carries TRBV7-3 and TRBJ2-5. CDR1 and CDR2 from the germline V gene are SGHTA and FQGTGA. The CDR3 contains 16 residues. The chain's CDR3 is CASSSMGLRVQETQYF.

The rearrangement joins TRBV29-1 to TRBJ2-5. Looked up from germline, CDR1 is SQVTM and CDR2 is ANQGSEA. The CDR3 has 13 residues. CDR3 sequence reads: CSVEDANQETQYF.

The chain is built from TRBV5-1 and TRBJ2-4. This CDR3 contains 14 residues. Germline V gene sequence: CDR1 SGHRS, CDR2 YFSETQ. CDR3 loop: CASNGSLAKNIQYF. Complete variable domain (other parts from reference TRBV5-1 and TRBJ2-4): KAGVTQTPRYLIKTRGQQVTLSCSPISGHRSVSWYQQTPGQGLQFLFEYFSETQRNKGNFPGRFSGRQFSNSRSEMNVSTLELGDSALYLCASNGSLAKNIQYFGAGTRLSVL.

The rearrangement joins TRBV27 to TRBJ1-2; as DNA is missing, the TRBD1 call by TCRdb cannot be tested. The CDR3 totals 13 residues. The germline V gene encodes CDR1 MNHEY and CDR2 SMNVEV (reference sequence). The CDR3 loop is CASSIPGVGGYTF.

The V call is TRBV29-1, the J call TRBJ2-1; TCRdb's D call, TRBD1, is unchecked because there is no DNA. Germline CDR1 is SQVTM and CDR2 is ANQGSEA. The CDR3 loop spans 14 amino acids. The CDR3 spells CSVDERGRGNEQFF.

V and J are TRBV7-3 and TRBJ2-1; TCRdb gives TRBD1 as the D gene, but with no DNA this cannot be confirmed. There are 16 residues in the CDR3. CDR1 and CDR2 (germline): SGHTA, FQGTGA. CDR3 protein: CASSQGYWGGGNEQFF.

The chain joins TRBV5-1 to TRBJ1-2. The CDR3 spans 13 residues. CDR1 SGHRS and CDR2 YFSETQ come from the germline V gene. The CDR3 is CASSIGQAPGYTF.

The chain has TRBV24-1 and TRBJ2-3; as DNA is missing, the TRBD2 call by TCRdb cannot be tested. Per germline, CDR1 KGHDR and CDR2 SFDVKD. This CDR3 has 18 residues. The CDR3 spells CATSGSEVGPKRADTQYF.

The V call is TRBV20-1, the J call TRBJ1-1. This CDR3 contains 11 residues. Germline V lookup: CDR1 DFQATT, CDR2 SNEGSKA (reference sequence). CDR3 sequence: CSAVGEVEAFF.

The chain carries TRBV5-6 and TRBJ2-5; TCRdb calls TRBD2, which cannot be checked without DNA. Germline loops: CDR1 SGHDT, CDR2 YYEEEE. This CDR3 has 15 residues. CDR3 protein: CASSLEALSQETQYF.

The V gene is TRBV5-1, the J gene TRBJ2-7; TCRdb returns TRBD2, unconfirmable since there is no DNA. This CDR3 region has 12 residues. The germline CDR1 and CDR2 sequences are SGHRS and YFSETQ. The CDR3 region is CARGTRFYEQYF.

J is TRBJ1-1 and V is TRBV20-1. The V gene's germline CDR1 is DFQATT and CDR2 SNEGSKA (reference sequence). This CDR3 has 13 residues. This chain's CDR3 is CSASGPMNTEAFF.

The chain links TRBV4-1 to TRBJ1-2; TCRdb calls TRBD1, which cannot be checked without DNA. Germline CDR1 MGHRA, CDR2 YSYEKL. The CDR3 consists of 15 residues. The CDR3 here is CASSHPDRDLDGYTF.

V usage is TRBV5-4 and J usage is TRBJ2-2; the D gene TCRdb calls, TRBD1, cannot be checked with no DNA. Germline CDR1 reads SGHNT; CDR2 reads YYREEE (reference sequence). The CDR3 extends over 15 amino acids. The CDR3 sequence is CASSSGQGGTGELFF. The variable domain in full, completed from reference TRBV5-4 and TRBJ2-2, reads ETGVTQSPTHLIKTRGQQVTLRCSSQSGHNTVSWYQQALGQGPQFIFQYYREEENGRGNFPPRFSGLQFPNYSSELNVNALELDDSALYLCASSSGQGGTGELFFGEGSRLTVL.